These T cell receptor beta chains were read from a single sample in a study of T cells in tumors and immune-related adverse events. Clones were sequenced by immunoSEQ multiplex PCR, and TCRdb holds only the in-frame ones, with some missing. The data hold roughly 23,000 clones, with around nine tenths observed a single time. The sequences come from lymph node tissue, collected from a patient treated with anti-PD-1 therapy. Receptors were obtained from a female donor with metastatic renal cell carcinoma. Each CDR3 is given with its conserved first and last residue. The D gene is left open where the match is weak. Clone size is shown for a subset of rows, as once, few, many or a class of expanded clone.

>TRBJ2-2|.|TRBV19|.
TGTGCCACTCACAGGGAGAACACCGGGGAGCTGTTTTTT
CATHRENTGELFF
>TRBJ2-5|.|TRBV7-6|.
TGTGCCGTAGGGGCGGGCTCAAGAGGAGAGACCCAGTACTTC
CAVGAGSRGETQYF
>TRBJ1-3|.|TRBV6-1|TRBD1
TGTGCCAGCAGTGTCATCGCCGGGACAGGGTTTTATGGAAACACCATATATTTT
CASSVIAGTGFYGNTIYF
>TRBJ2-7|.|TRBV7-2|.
TGTGCCAGCAGCCCAAGGGGCTACGAGCAGTACTTC
CASSPRGYEQYF
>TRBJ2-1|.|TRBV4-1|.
TGCGCCAGCAAAGGGTTTCCCAACAATGAGCAGTTCTTC
CASKGFPNNEQFF
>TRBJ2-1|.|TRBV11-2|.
TGTGCCAGCAGCTTAGTACGGAATGAGCAGTTCTTC
CASSLVRNEQFF
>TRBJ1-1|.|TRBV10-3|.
TGTGCCATCAGTGGCAGGGATCACGACACTGAAGCTTTCTTT
CAISGRDHDTEAFF
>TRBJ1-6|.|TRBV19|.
TGTGCCAGTAACGCGGGACAATATAATTCACCCCTCCACTTT
CASNAGQYNSPLHF
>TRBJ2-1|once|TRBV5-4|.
TGTGCCAGCAGCCTCGGAGGAGCGCTCTACAATGAGCAGTTCTTC
CASSLGGALYNEQFF
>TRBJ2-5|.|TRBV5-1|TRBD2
TGCGCCAGCAGCTATAGCGGGGGTTTAGAGACCCAGTACTTC
CASSYSGGLETQYF
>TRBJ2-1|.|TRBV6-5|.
TGTGCCAGCAGTTACCTTGCAGGGAACTCCTACAATGAGCAGTTCTTC
CASSYLAGNSYNEQFF
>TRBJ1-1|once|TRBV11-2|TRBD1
TGTGCCAGCAGATCCGGACAGGGGGCCTTCACTGAAGCTTTCTTT
CASRSGQGAFTEAFF
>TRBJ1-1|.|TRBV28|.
TGTGCCAGCAGTTTTAACGGGAACACTGAAGCTTTCTTT
CASSFNGNTEAFF
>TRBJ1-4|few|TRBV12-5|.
TGTGCTAGTGGTGGCGGGTCCCCGGGCGTCGAAAAACTGTTTTTT
CASGGGSPGVEKLFF
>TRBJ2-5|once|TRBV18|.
TGTGCCAGCCGTCTTCCCCAGTACTTC
CASRLPQYF
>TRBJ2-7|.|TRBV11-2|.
TGTGCCAGCAGCTTGGGAGTCGAGCAGTACTTC
CASSLGVEQYF
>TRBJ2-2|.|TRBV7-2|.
TGTGACAGCAGCTCCCCGGGGTCCGGGGAGCTGTTTTTT
CDSSSPGSGELFF
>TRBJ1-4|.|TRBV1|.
TGCACCAGCAGCAACAATCCAACTAATGAAAAACTGTTTTTT
CTSSNNPTNEKLFF
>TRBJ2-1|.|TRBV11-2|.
TGTGCCAGCAGCTTAGTTCGGCGGATTAATACCTACAATGAGCAGTTCTTC
CASSLVRRINTYNEQFF
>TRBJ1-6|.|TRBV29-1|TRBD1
TGCAGCGCACGGACAGGGAGGGAATCACCCCTCCACTTT
CSARTGRESPLHF
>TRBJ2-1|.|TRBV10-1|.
TGCGCCAGCAGTGAATGGGAGGAGGGTGAGCAGTTCTTC
CASSEWEEGEQFF
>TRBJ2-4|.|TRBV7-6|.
TGTGCCAGCAGCCAGTACTTTGAGGCCAGCGGAACCAAGCTAGCCAAAAACATTCAGTACTTC
CASSQYFEASGTKLAKNIQYF